This T cell receptor (beta chain) was captured by sequencing in a study of blood T cell repertoires in COVID-19. The assay was immunoSEQ multiplex PCR, and TCRdb's table has in-frame clones only and misses some. The sample comprises roughly 250,000 clones, around nine tenths of which are singletons, and 1.9% rests with the top ten. The CDR3 runs to 16 residues. V trimming: 1 base; J trimming: 3 bases; junction bases outside the gene matches: 4. In germline, CDR1 is PRHDT, CDR2 FYEKMQ (reference sequence). The specimen was PBMCs or T cells enriched from blood (not recorded which). J is TRBJ2-2 and V is TRBV13, with 8 bases aligning to TRBD1. The TCR comes from a woman between 18 and 29 years old who had recovered from COVID-19. As DNA, the CDR3 is TGTGCCAGCAGCTTAGATCAGGGGGCAGACACCGGGGAGCTGTTTTTT. It encodes CASSLDQGADTGELFF.